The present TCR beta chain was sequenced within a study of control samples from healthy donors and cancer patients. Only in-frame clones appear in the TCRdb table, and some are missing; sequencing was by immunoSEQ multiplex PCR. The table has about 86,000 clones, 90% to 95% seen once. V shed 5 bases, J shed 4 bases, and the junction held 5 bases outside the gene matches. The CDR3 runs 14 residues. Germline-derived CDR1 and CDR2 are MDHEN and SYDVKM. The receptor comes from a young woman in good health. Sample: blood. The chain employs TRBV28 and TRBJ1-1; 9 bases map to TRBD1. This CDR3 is CASSMLQGATEAFF. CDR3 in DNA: TGTGCCAGCAGTATGTTACAGGGGGCCACTGAAGCTTTCTTT.